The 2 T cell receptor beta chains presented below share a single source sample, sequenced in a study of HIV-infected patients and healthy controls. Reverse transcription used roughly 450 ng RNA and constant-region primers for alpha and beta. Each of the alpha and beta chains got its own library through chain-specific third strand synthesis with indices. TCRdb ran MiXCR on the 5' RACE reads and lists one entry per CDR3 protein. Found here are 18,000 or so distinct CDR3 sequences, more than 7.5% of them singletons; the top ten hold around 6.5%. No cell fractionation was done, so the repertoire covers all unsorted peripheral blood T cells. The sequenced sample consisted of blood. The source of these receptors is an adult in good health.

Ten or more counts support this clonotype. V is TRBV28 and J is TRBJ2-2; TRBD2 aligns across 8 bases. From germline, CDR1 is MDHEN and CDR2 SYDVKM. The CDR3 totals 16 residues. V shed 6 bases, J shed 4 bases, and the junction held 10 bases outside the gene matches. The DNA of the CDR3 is TGTGCCAGCAGGTCACTTAGCGGGACTATCACCGGGGAGCTGTTTTTT. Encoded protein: CASRSLSGTITGELFF.

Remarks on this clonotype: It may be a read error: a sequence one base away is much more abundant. The CDR3 coding sequence is TGCAGCCAACTGGGGCCTCTCACAGATACGCAGTATTTT. This codes for CSQLGPLTDTQYF. The chain carries TRBV29-1 and TRBJ2-3; a possible D gene is TRBD1 (5 bases). CDR3 length: 13 amino acids. Germline V lookup: CDR1 SQVTM, CDR2 ANQGSEA. V lost 8 bases and J 2 bases, leaving 14 bases between the germline ends.